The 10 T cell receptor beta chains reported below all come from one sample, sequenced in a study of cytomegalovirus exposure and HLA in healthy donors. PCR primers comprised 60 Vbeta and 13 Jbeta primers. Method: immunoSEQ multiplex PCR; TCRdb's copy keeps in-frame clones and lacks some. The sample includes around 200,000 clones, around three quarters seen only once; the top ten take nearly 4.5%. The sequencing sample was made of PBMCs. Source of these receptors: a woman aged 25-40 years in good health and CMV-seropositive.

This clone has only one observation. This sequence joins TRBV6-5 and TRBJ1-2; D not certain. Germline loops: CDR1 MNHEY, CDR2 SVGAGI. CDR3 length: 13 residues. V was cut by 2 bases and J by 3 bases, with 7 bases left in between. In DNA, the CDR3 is TGTGCCAGCAGTTACACCCAGGACTATGGCTACACCTTC. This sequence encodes CASSYTQDYGYTF.

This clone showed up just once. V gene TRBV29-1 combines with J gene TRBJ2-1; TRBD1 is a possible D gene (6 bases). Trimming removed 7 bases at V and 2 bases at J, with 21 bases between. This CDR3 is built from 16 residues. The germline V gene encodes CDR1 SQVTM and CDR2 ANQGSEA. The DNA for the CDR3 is TGCAGCGCCGAGGGGGAAGAAGGGGGTACCTACAATGAGCAGTTCTTC. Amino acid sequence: CSAEGEEGGTYNEQFF.

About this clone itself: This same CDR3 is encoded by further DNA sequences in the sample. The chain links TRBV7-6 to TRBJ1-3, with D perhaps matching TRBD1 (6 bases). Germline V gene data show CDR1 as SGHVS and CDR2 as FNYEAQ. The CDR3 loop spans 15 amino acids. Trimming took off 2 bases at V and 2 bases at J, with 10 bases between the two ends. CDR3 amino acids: CASSLQGIAGNTIYF. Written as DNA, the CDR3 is TGTGCCAGCAGCTTACAGGGGATCGCTGGAAACACCATATATTTT. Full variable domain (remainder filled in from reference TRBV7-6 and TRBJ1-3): GAGVSQSPRYKVTKRGQDVALRCDPISGHVSLYWYRQALGQGPEFLTYFNYEAQQDKSGLPNDRFSAERPEGSISTLTIQRTEQRDSAMYRCASSLQGIAGNTIYFGEGSWLTVV.

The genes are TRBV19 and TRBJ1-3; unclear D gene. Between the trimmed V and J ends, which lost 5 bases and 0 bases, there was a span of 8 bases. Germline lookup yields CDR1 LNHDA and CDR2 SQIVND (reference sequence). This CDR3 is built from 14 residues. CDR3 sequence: CASSSAVSGNTIYF. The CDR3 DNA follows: TGTGCCAGTAGTTCCGCGGTCTCTGGAAACACCATATATTTT.

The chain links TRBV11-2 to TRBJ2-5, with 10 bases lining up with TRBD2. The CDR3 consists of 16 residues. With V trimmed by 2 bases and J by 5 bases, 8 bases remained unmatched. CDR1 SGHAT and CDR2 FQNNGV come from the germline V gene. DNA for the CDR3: TGTGCCAGCAGCTTATATCTAGCGGGGGCCCGGGAGACCCAGTACTTC. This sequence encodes CASSLYLAGARETQYF.

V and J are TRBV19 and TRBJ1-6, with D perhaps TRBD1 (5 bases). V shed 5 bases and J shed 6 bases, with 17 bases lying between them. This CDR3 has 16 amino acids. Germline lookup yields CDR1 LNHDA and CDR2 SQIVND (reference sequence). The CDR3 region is CASSSTVLPINSPLHF. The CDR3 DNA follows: TGTGCCAGTAGTTCGACAGTATTACCGATTAATTCACCCCTCCACTTT. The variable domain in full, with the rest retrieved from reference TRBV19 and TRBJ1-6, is DGGITQSPKYLFRKEGQNVTLSCEQNLNHDAMYWYRQDPGQGLRLIYYSQIVNDFQKGDIAEGYSVSREKKESFPLTVTSAQKNPTAFYLCASSSTVLPINSPLHFGNGTRLTVT.

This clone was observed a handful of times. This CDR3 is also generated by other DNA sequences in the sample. Here the CDR3 DNA reads TGTGCCAGCAGCGTGGAGGGCAACTCTGGAAACACCATATATTTT. Translated: CASSVEGNSGNTIYF. This chain links TRBV9 with TRBJ1-3; D gene unclear. CDR3 length equals 15 residues. Germline V gene lookup returns CDR1 SGDLS and CDR2 YYNGEE. Trimming cost V 2 bases and J 0 bases, with 9 bases left between them.

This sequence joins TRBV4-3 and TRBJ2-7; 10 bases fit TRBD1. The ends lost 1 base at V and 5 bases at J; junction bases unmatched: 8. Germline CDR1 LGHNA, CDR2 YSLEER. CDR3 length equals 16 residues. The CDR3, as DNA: TGCGCCAGCAGCCAAGCCCGGGGGACAGGGGCCCACGAGCAGTACTTC. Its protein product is CASSQARGTGAHEQYF.

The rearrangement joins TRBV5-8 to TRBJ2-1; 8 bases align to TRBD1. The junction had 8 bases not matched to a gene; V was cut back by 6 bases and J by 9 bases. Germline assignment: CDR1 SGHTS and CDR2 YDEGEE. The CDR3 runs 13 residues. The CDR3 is CASTGQAGGEQFF. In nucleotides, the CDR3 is TGTGCCAGCACGGGACAGGCCGGGGGTGAGCAGTTCTTC.

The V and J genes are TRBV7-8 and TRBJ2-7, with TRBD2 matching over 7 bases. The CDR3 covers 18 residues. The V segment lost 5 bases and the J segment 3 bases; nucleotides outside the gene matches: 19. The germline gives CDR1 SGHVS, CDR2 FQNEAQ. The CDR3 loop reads CASSPRGRPGGSLYEQYF. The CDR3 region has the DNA TGTGCCAGCAGCCCGCGGGGCAGGCCTGGCGGGAGTCTCTACGAGCAGTACTTC.